Shown below are 22 T cell receptor beta chains from a single sample sequenced in a study of blood T cell repertoires in COVID-19. Repertoires were generated with immunoSEQ multiplex PCR, while TCRdb's copy carries only in-frame clones and drops some. Here the sample spans 160,000 or so clones, approximately 84% being singletons. Sequencing input: PBMCs or T cells enriched from blood (not recorded which). The receptors derive from a human donor with acute COVID-19. The donor label of this sample is uncertain.

The rearrangement links TRBV9 to TRBJ1-6; 9 positions match TRBD1. The length of the CDR3 is 14 residues. V was clipped by 0 bases and J by 8 bases; unmatched bases: 0. Germline V gene data show CDR1 as SGDLS and CDR2 as YYNGEE. CDR3 sequence reads: CASSVGDRDSPLHF. CDR3 bases: TGTGCCAGCAGCGTAGGGGACAGGGATTCACCCCTCCACTTT.

V and J are TRBV5-5 and TRBJ2-1, with TRBD1 matching 9 bases. Looked up from germline, CDR1 is SGHKS and CDR2 is YYEKEE (reference sequence). J was trimmed by 2 bases and V by 4 bases; bases with no gene match: 4. The CDR3 extends over 15 amino acids. The CDR3 region is CASSRTGVTYNEQFF. DNA for the CDR3: TGTGCCAGCAGCCGGACAGGGGTCACCTACAATGAGCAGTTCTTC. The full variable domain, with the rest looked up from reference TRBV5-5 and TRBJ2-1, is DAGVTQSPTHLIKTRGQQVTLRCSPISGHKSVSWYQQVLGQGPQFIFQYYEKEERGRGNFPDRFSARQFPNYSSELNVNALLLGDSALYLCASSRTGVTYNEQFFGPGTRLTVL.

This chain joins TRBV30 and TRBJ2-1; D ambiguous. The germline gives CDR1 GTSNPN, CDR2 SVGIG (reference sequence). The CDR3 is made up of 14 amino acids. V was cut by 0 bases and J by 0 bases, with 6 bases left in between. CDR3 residues: CAWSVRSSYNEQFF. The CDR3 nucleotides read TGTGCCTGGAGTGTAAGGAGCTCCTACAATGAGCAGTTCTTC.

The chain employs TRBV4-3 and TRBJ2-5; 7 nucleotides match TRBD2. CDR3 size: 16 residues. V lost 0 bases to trimming and J lost 4 bases; unmatched junction nucleotides: 8. CDR1 and CDR2 from the germline V gene are LGHNA and YSLEER. CDR3 sequence: CASSQDRGSGRETQYF. DNA for the CDR3: TGCGCCAGCAGCCAAGATCGCGGGAGCGGTCGAGAGACCCAGTACTTC.

V gene TRBV6-5 combines with J gene TRBJ2-4; unclear D gene. CDR1 and CDR2 from the germline V gene are MNHEY and SVGAGI. The CDR3 sequence is 15 residues long. The V and J ends lost 0 bases and 0 bases respectively, with 6 bases between them. DNA of the CDR3: TGTGCCAGCAGTTACTCGGCCCTAGCCAAAAACATTCAGTACTTC. It specifies CASSYSALAKNIQYF.

This clone occurred once. Other DNA sequences in this specimen translate into the identical CDR3. The chain uses TRBV5-1 and TRBJ2-3, with 7 bases lining up with TRBD1. There are 15 residues in the CDR3. After removal of 0 bases from V and 1 base from J, the junction contained 2 bases not matched to a gene. The germline gives CDR1 SGHRS, CDR2 YFSETQ. CDR3 sequence reads: CASSLGQGRTDTQYF. In nucleotides, the CDR3 is TGCGCCAGCAGCTTGGGACAGGGTCGCACAGATACGCAGTATTTT.

The V and J genes are TRBV6-5 and TRBJ2-3; D ambiguous. V was clipped by 0 bases and J by 2 bases, with 9 bases between them. The CDR3 is made up of 15 amino acids. Germline loops: CDR1 MNHEY, CDR2 SVGAGI. The CDR3 DNA reads as TGTGCCAGCAGTTACTCCAGATTTGCCACAGATACGCAGTATTTT. Translating gives CASSYSRFATDTQYF.

The chain is built from TRBV7-8 and TRBJ2-7; TRBD1 is a possible D gene (5 bases). This CDR3 is built from 15 residues. Trimming removed 0 bases at V and 2 bases at J, with 11 bases between. Germline V lookup: CDR1 SGHVS, CDR2 FQNEAQ. The CDR3 DNA follows: TGTGCCAGCAGCTTAGCGGGCAGGGTACCCTACGAGCAGTACTTC. It yields the protein CASSLAGRVPYEQYF.

The chain employs TRBV7-2 and TRBJ2-1, with TRBD2 matching 14 bases. This CDR3 spans 15 amino acids. The V gene end was trimmed by 4 bases and the J gene end by 7 bases; junction bases not matched to a gene: 3. The germline V gene has CDR1 SGHTA and CDR2 FQGNSA. The CDR3 nucleotides are TGTGCCAGCAGCTCGTGGACTAGCGGGGGGAATGAGCAGTTCTTC. Its protein product is CASSSWTSGGNEQFF.

The rearrangement joins TRBV4-1 to TRBJ1-1; D is unclear. The CDR3 totals 13 residues. Germline loops: CDR1 MGHRA, CDR2 YSYEKL. V shed 3 bases and J shed 10 bases, with 15 bases lying between them. Here the CDR3 DNA reads TGCGCCAGCAGCCAGGGAGGTCGGCTTGGAGCTTTCTTT. Its protein is CASSQGGRLGAFF.

The gene calls are TRBV9 and TRBJ2-3, with D maybe TRBD2 (6 bases). CDR3 size: 15 residues. In germline, CDR1 is SGDLS, CDR2 YYNGEE. With 2 bases removed from V and 1 base from J, the gap between germline ends came to 11 bases. The CDR3 is CASSVLGEGTDTQYF. Here the CDR3 DNA reads TGTGCCAGCAGCGTGCTCGGGGAGGGCACAGATACGCAGTATTTT. Based on the CDR3 plus reference TRBV9 and TRBJ2-3, the full variable domain is DSGVTQTPKHLITATGQRVTLRCSPRSGDLSVYWYQQSLDQGLQFLIQYYNGEERAKGNILERFSAQQFPDLHSELNLSSLELGDSALYFCASSVLGEGTDTQYFGPGTRLTVL.

This clone has a handful of counts. V usage is TRBV19 and J usage is TRBJ1-2, with 7 bases that match TRBD1. This CDR3 is built from 16 residues. CDR1 is LNHDA and CDR2 is SQIVND in the germline V gene (reference sequence). The V gene end was trimmed by 7 bases and the J gene end by 4 bases; junction bases not matched to a gene: 15. The DNA of the CDR3 is TGTGCCAGTAAGGAGACAGGGAGCGGCAACTTCTATGGCTACACCTTC. As protein: CASKETGSGNFYGYTF.

The chain combines TRBV6-6 with TRBJ1-5; D gene unclear. CDR3 length: 14 amino acids. Trimming removed 6 bases at V and 1 base at J, with 10 bases between. Per germline, CDR1 MNHNY and CDR2 SVGAGI (reference sequence). CDR3 amino acids: CASRGSISNQPQHF. CDR3 coding DNA: TGTGCCAGCAGGGGCAGTATAAGCAATCAGCCCCAGCATTTT.

Points on this clone: A read error may produce the germline difference seen at one junction end. This sequence joins TRBV6-6 and TRBJ1-1; D is possibly TRBD1 (5 bases). Looked up from germline, CDR1 is MNHNY and CDR2 is SVGAGI (reference sequence). CDR3 size: 11 residues. The CDR3 DNA follows: TGTGCCAGCAGTTGGCGGGACGGTGCTACCTTT. Protein product: CASSWRDGATF.

This clone was seen only a few times. The chain has TRBV7-9 and TRBJ1-1; D is possibly TRBD1 (6 bases). The CDR3 sequence is 13 residues long. V shed 1 base and J shed 11 bases, with 14 bases lying between them. Germline V CDR1 and CDR2: SEHNR, FQNEAQ (reference sequence). DNA of the CDR3: TGTGCCAGCAGCTTAGGGGGGCACCCCGGGGCTTTCTTT. It encodes CASSLGGHPGAFF. The full variable domain, completed using reference TRBV7-9 and TRBJ1-1, is DTGVSQNPRHKITKRGQNVTFRCDPISEHNRLYWYRQTLGQGPEFLTYFQNEAQLEKSRLLSDRFSAERPKGSFSTLEIQRTEQGDSAMYLCASSLGGHPGAFFGQGTRLTVV.

CDR3 amino acids: CASRFREESSYEQYF. Here the CDR3 DNA reads TGCGCCAGCCGATTCCGGGAGGAAAGCTCCTACGAGCAGTACTTC. The chain joins TRBV4-1 to TRBJ2-7; 7 positions agree with TRBD2. Trimming at V came to 8 bases and at J to 0 bases, leaving 10 bases not matched to a gene. Germline CDR1 reads MGHRA; CDR2 reads YSYEKL. The CDR3 runs 15 residues.

The chain combines TRBV2 with TRBJ2-7, with 9 positions matching TRBD1. CDR1 and CDR2 from the germline V gene are SNHLY and FYNNEI. This CDR3 contains 13 residues. The V and J ends lost 5 bases and 5 bases, in that order; junction bases with no gene match: 4. CDR3 sequence: CASSRDRAHEQYF. The CDR3 DNA reads TGTGCCAGCAGTCGGGACAGGGCACACGAGCAGTACTTC.

The chain links TRBV30 to TRBJ1-5; 8 nucleotides match TRBD1. Trimming at V came to 2 bases and at J to 6 bases, leaving 6 bases not matched to a gene. Looked up from germline, CDR1 is GTSNPN and CDR2 is SVGIG (reference sequence). The CDR3 contains 14 residues. The CDR3 DNA follows: TGTGCCTGGAGTCCCGACAGGGGTGGTCAGCCCCAGCATTTT. This sequence encodes CAWSPDRGGQPQHF.

CDR3 nucleotides: TGTGCCAGTAGTAGCCGGGACAGACGCACCGGGGAGCTGTTTTTT. This gives the protein CASSSRDRRTGELFF. The rearrangement links TRBV19 to TRBJ2-2; 7 nucleotides align to TRBD1. CDR3 length equals 15 residues. Germline V lookup: CDR1 LNHDA, CDR2 SQIVND (reference sequence). J gave up 4 bases and V 4 bases, and 6 bases lay outside the gene matches.

This chain links TRBV6-5 with TRBJ1-6, with D tentatively TRBD1 (6 bases). This CDR3 is 15 amino acids long. CDR1 is MNHEY, CDR2 SVGAGI, per germline. The ends were cut back, 7 bases at V and 7 bases at J, with 17 bases in the middle. The chain's CDR3 is CASTYEQGVNSPLHF. The CDR3 region has the DNA TGTGCCAGCACCTATGAACAGGGAGTCAATTCACCCCTCCACTTT.

The chain has TRBV30 and TRBJ1-5; no firm D call. CDR3 length: 14 amino acids. CDR1 is GTSNPN and CDR2 is SVGIG in the germline V gene (reference sequence). V was pared by 5 bases and J by 2 bases, with 13 bases between. CDR3 sequence (DNA): TGTGCCTGGGGCGAGGTCGGGGGCAATCAGCCCCAGCATTTT. Translation gives CAWGEVGGNQPQHF.

CDR3 coding DNA: TGCGCCAGCAGCTTAACAGGGATCTACGAGCAGTACTTC. Translating gives CASSLTGIYEQYF. The rearrangement joins TRBV5-1 to TRBJ2-7; possible D gene TRBD1, 6 bases. The V gene's germline CDR1 is SGHRS and CDR2 YFSETQ. The ends were cut back, 2 bases at V and 3 bases at J, with 9 bases in the middle. CDR3 size: 13 residues. Variable domain in full (rest from reference TRBV5-1 and TRBJ2-7): KAGVTQTPRYLIKTRGQQVTLSCSPISGHRSVSWYQQTPGQGLQFLFEYFSETQRNKGNFPGRFSGRQFSNSRSEMNVSTLELGDSALYLCASSLTGIYEQYFGPGTRLTVT.